This TCR beta chain is from a study of tumor and adjacent non-tumor tissue in lung cancer. The template was RNA from unsorted bulk tissue. More than 3 cm separated this lung sample from the edge of the tumor. This CDR3 has 14 amino acids. V was clipped by 7 bases and J by 7 bases, with 20 bases between them. Germline lookup yields CDR1 MDHEN and CDR2 SYDVKM. The sample holds many counts of this clonotype. The library came from three nested PCR rounds adapted from ARM-PCR protocols. TCRdb reprocessed the multiplex PCR reads via MiXCR and lists one record per CDR3 protein. The table shows 90,000 to 100,000 distinct CDR3 sequences, with less than 85% occurring only once.

This TCR was sampled from a man aged 55-75 years with small cell lung cancer. This sequence joins TRBV28 and TRBJ2-7, with D perhaps given as TRBD1 or TRBD2 (6 bases each). Material: distant non-tumor lung tissue. CDR3 bases: TGTGCCAGCACCTTTGGAGGGTCCGGGACAGAGCAGTACTTC. It specifies CASTFGGSGTEQYF.